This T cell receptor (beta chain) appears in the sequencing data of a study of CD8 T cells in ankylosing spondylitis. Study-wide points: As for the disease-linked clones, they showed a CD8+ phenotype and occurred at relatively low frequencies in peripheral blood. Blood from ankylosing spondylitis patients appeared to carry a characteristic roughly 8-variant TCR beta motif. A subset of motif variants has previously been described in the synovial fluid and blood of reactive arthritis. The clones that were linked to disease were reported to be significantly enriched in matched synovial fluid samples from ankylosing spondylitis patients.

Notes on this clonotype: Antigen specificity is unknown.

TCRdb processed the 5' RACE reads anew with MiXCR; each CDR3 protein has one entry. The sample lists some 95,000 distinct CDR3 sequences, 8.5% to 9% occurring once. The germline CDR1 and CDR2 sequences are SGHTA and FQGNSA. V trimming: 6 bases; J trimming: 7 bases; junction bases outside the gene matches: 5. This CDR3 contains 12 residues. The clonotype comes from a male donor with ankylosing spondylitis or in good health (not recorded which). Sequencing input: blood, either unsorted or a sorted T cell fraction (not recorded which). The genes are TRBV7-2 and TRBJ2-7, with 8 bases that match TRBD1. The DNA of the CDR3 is TGTGCCAGCAGGATGACAGGGGATGAGCAGTACTTC. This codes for CASRMTGDEQYF.